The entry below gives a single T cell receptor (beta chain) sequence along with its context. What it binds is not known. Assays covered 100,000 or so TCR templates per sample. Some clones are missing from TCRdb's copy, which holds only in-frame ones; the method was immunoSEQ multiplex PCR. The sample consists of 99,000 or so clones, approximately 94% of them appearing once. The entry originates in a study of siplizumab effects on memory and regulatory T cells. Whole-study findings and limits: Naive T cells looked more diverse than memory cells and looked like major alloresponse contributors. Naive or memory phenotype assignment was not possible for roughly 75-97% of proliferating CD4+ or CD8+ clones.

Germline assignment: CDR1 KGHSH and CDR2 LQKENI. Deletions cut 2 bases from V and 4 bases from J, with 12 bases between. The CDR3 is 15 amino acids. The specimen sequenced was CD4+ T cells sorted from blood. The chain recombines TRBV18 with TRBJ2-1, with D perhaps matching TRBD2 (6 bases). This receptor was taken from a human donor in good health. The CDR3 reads CASSPKGTPYNEQFF. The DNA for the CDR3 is TGTGCCAGCTCACCAAAAGGGACTCCTTACAATGAGCAGTTCTTC.